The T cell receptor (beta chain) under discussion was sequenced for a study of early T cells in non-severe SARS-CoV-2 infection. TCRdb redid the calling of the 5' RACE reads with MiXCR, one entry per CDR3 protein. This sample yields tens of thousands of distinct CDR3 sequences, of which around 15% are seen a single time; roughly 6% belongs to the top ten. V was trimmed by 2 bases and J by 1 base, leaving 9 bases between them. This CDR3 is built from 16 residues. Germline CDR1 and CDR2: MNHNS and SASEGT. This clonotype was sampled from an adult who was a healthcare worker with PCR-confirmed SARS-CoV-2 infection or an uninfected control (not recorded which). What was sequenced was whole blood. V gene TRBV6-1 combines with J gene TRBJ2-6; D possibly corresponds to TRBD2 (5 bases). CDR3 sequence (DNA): TGTGCCAGCAGTGAACGGGGTTCATCTGGGGCCAACGTCCTGACTTTC. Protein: CASSERGSSGANVLTF.